The clone carrying this T cell receptor (beta chain) was seen repeatedly, ten times or more. Its antigen is still unknown. This specimen belongs to a study of response to subunit inactivated influenza vaccine. General study points: Seasonal influenza vaccination, on each occasion, was suggested by the authors to recruit few new T cells.

TCRdb redid the calling of the RT-PCR reads with MiXCR, one entry per CDR3 protein. This sample has 500,000 to 550,000 distinct CDR3 sequences, with approximately 7.8% found just once. Trimming took 3 bases from V and 0 from J, leaving 10 bases between them. CDR3 length equals 15 residues. Germline assignment: CDR1 MNHEY and CDR2 SMNVEV (reference sequence). The material was PBMCs from blood, obtained approximately 25 months after vaccination. This chain connects TRBV27 to TRBJ2-3; D not certain. The clonotype was recovered from a man in his fifties or sixties who received an inactivated influenza vaccine. Written as DNA, the CDR3 is TGTGCCAGCAGTTTTCGGACCTACAGCACAGATACGCAGTATTTT. It is translated as CASSFRTYSTDTQYF.